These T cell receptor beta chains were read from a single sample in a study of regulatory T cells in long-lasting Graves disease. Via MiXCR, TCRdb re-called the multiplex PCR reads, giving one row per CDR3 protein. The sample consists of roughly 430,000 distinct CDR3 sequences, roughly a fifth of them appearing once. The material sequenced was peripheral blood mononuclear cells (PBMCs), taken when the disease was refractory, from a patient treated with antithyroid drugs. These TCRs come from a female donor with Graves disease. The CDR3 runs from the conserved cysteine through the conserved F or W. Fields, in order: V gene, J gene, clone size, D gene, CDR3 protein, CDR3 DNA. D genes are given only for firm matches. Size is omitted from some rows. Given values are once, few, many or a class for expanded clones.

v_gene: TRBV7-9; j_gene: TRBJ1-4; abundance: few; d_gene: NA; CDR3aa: CASTQWTENEKLFF; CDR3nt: TGTGCCAGCACCCAGTGGACAGAGAATGAAAAACTGTTTTTT
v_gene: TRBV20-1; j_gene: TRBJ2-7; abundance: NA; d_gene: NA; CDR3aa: CSARPGTPVKYEQYF; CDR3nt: TGCAGTGCTAGACCCGGGACACCCGTCAAGTACGAGCAGTACTTC
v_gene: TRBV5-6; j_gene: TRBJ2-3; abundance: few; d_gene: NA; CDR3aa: CASRGGSTDTQYF; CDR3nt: TGTGCCAGCAGGGGCGGGAGCACAGATACGCAGTATTTT
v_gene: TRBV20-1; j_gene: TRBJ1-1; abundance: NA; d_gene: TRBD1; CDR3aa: CRVGGNYRGNTEAFF; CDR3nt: TGCAGGGTCGGGGGAAATTACAGGGGAAACACTGAAGCTTTCTTT
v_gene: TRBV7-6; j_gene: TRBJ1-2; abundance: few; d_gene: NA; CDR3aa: CASSPVSELDDGYTF; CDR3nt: TGTGCCAGCAGCCCCGTAAGTGAGTTGGATGACGGCTACACCTTC
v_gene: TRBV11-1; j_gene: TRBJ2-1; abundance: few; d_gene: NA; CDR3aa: CASSVLGTYNEQFF; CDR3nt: TGTGCCAGCAGCGTACTGGGGACCTACAATGAGCAGTTCTTC
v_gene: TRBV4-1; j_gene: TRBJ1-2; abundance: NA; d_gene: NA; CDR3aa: CASSQPGQNYGYTF; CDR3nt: TGCGCCAGCAGCCAACCCGGACAGAACTATGGCTACACCTTC
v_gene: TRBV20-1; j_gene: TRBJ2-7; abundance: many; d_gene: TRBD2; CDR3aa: CSVRSLVAGPYEQYF; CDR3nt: TGCAGTGTTAGATCTTTGGTAGCGGGACCCTACGAGCAGTACTTC
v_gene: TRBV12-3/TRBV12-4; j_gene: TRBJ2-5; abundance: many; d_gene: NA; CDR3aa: CASSSDGLGETQYF; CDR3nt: TGTGCCAGCAGCAGTGACGGGTTGGGGGAGACCCAGTACTTC
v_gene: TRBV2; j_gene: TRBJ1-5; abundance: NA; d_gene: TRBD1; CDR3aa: CASNRGGNQPQHF; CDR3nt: TGTGCCAGCAACAGGGGGGGAAATCAGCCCCAGCATTTT
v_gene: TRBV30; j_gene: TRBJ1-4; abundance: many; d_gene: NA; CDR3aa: CAWNIANEKLFF; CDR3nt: TGTGCCTGGAACATAGCTAATGAAAAACTGTTTTTT
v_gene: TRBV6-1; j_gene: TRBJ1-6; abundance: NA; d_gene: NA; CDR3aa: CASSRPGTPLHF; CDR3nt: TGTGCCAGCAGTAGGCCCGGGACACCCCTCCACTTT
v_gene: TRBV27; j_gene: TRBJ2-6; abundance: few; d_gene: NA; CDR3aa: CASSLHQSSGANVLTF; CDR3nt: TGTGCCAGCAGTTTACATCAGAGCTCTGGGGCCAACGTCCTGACTTTC
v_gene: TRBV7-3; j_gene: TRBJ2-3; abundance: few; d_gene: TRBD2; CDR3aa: CASSLYAGTRVSGRGEDPTDTQYF; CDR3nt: TGTGCCAGCAGCTTATACGCAGGGACTAGAGTTTCTGGACGAGGCGAAGACCCAACAGATACGCAGTATTTT
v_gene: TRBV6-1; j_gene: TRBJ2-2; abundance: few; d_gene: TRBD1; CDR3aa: CASRTRADRGTGELFF; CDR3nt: TGTGCCAGCAGAACGAGGGCGGACAGGGGGACCGGGGAGCTGTTTTTT
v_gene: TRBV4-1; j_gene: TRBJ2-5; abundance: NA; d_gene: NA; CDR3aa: CASSQDGEPQETQYF; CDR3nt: TGCGCCAGCAGCCAAGATGGGGAACCCCAAGAGACCCAGTACTTC
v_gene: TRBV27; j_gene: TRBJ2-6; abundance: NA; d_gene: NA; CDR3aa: CASSFGGRPSGANVLTF; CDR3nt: TGTGCCAGCAGTTTCGGCGGCAGGCCGTCTGGGGCCAACGTCCTGACTTTC
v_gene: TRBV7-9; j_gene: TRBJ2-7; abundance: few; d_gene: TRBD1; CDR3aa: CASSLAQGVYEQYF; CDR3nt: TGTGCCAGCAGCTTAGCTCAGGGGGTTTACGAGCAGTACTTC
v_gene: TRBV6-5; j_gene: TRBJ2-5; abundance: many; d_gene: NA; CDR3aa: CASSSGGSGAQYF; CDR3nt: TGTGCCAGCAGTTCAGGGGGTTCGGGGGCCCAGTACTTC
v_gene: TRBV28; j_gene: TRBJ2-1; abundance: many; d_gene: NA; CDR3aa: CASSSPSASFRFF; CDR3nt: TGTGCCAGCAGTTCCCCCTCTGCCTCCTTTCGGTTCTTC